This T cell receptor beta chain emerged from a study of PD-L1 blockade in urothelial cancer. Looking at the study overall: Treatment start was followed by blood analysis at 3 weeks (second dose) and again at 6 weeks.

Only in-frame clones appear in the TCRdb table, and some are missing; sequencing was by immunoSEQ multiplex PCR. The table has more than 45,000 clones, around 88% seen once; the top ten hold roughly 3.9%. Sample: PBMCs, taken around atezolizumab (anti-PD-L1) treatment. The clonotype was recovered from a man older than 75 with urothelial cancer.

CDR3 sequence reads: CASREVGARSYEQYF. CDR3 nucleotides: TGTGCCAGCAGGGAGGTGGGGGCGCGATCCTACGAGCAGTACTTC. The chain uses TRBV6-1 and TRBJ2-7, with D possibly TRBD1 on 6 matching bases. From germline, CDR1 is MNHNS and CDR2 SASEGT. The V and J ends lost 6 bases and 1 base respectively, with 16 bases between them. The CDR3 has 15 amino acids.